This T cell receptor beta chain was recovered during a study of regulatory T cells in long-lasting Graves disease (dated by TCRdb to the early 2020s). For the study in its entirety: Antithyroid drugs had been taken for less than 3 months by newly diagnosed Graves' disease patients. Patients with persistent Graves' disease were compared with patients with newly diagnosed Graves' disease using TCR sequencing and RNA sequencing of peripheral blood. A total of roughly 33 samples underwent TCR sequencing: some 13 from persistent and around 20 from newly diagnosed Graves' disease patients. The study was conducted in China and was registered as a clinical trial.

There are many counts of this clonotype. Its antigen remains undetermined. Per-nucleotide qualities are absent, and no much larger clonotype sits a single base away. The full study reports these points: Patients with persistent disease shared more public clonotypes (roughly 2,900) than newly diagnosed patients did (approximately 970). As a limitation, the authors acknowledged that the small sample size may reduce accuracy. TRBV28, TRBJ1-2 and TRBJ2-5 were preferentially used in persistent disease, while TRBV20-1 and TRBJ2-1 were favored in newly diagnosed disease. Peripheral blood alone was examined, since thyroid tissue, which constituted the primary lesion, could not be accessed. Sequencing and analysis were restricted to the TCR beta chain. Compared with newly diagnosed patients, patients with persistent Graves' disease had lower TCR Shannon entropy and fewer highly expanded clones, which suggests clonal expansion.

According to the study, the label for this sample's time point signals: newly diagnosed GD, antithyroid drugs for less than 3 months. For both TCR sequencing and RNA sequencing, RNA was extracted from PBMCs in TRIzol. Graves' disease was diagnosed according to American Thyroid Association guidelines. The patients came from an endocrinology department in Xi'an, China. From each patient, around 9 milliliters of peripheral blood was collected into an EDTA anticoagulant tube. Ficoll Paque Plus density gradient separation was used to isolate PBMCs, and no further T cell sorting was done. RNA quality was checked with an Agilent 2100 Bioanalyzer and agarose gel, and concentration with a NanoDrop 2000. The CDR3 sequence holds 12 residues, the cysteine and phenylalanine included. Only the CDR3 DNA stays, 36 bases, in frame from base 1. Trimming at the junction amounts to 6 bases on V and 0 bases on J, and the germline ends lie 6 bases apart. The germline V gene specifies SGHTA as CDR1 and FQGNSA as CDR2.

Library creation used multiplex PCR. The listed sequencing device is Illumina HiSeq 4000. To build TCR beta libraries, CDR3 regions were amplified by Arm-PCR using iRepertoire HTBI primers. Before sequencing, the PCR products went through gel purification. As for the authors' bioinformatics: Gene usage analysis of CDR3 amino acid clonotypes used the 60 to 75 TRBV and more than 13 TRBJ segments found across samples. COPE and FqMerger were used to merge filtered high-quality paired reads into contigs. BLAST was used to align contigs to IMGT TRBV, TRBD and TRBJ reference genes, and CDR3 was defined according to IMGT. Any clonotype with a frequency above 0.1% was classified as a highly expanded clone. Repertoire diversity was measured by Shannon entropy, and V-J evenness by the Gini coefficient. Clonotypes shared by more than one individual were considered public. The public sequencing data were trimmed at Q25 with fastp and processed into clonotypes with MiXCR by TCRdb, which kept only in-frame beta chains. Every entry covers one CDR3 protein and lists the most common genes and DNA from its rows. None of the V and J calls come from the authors' own analysis; TCRdb made them. The sample contains around 250,000 distinct CDR3 sequences, around 20% of them found a single time. Around 21% of the sample goes to the ten largest clones.

The clonotype originates from a female donor with Graves disease. The sequences come from peripheral blood mononuclear cells (PBMCs), collected at new diagnosis, from a patient treated with antithyroid drugs. The rearrangement joined TRBV7-2 to TRBJ2-7; the D gene is not confidently resolved. The DNA sequence is TGTGCCAGCAGTCCTAGCTCCTACGAGCAGTACTTC. This sequence encodes CASSPSSYEQYF.